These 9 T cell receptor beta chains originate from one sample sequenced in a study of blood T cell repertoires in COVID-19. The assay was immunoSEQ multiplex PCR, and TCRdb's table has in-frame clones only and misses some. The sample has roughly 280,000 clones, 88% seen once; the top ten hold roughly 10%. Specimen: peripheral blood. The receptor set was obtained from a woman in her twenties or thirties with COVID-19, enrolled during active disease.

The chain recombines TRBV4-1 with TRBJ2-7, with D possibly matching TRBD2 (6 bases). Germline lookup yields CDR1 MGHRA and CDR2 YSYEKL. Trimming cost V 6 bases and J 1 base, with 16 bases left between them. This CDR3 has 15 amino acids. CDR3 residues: CASSVRGTPSYEQYF. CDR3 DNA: TGCGCCAGCAGTGTCCGGGGGACCCCTTCCTACGAGCAGTACTTC.

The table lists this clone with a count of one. The CDR3 spells CASSPGLKARNTEAFF. The CDR3 bases are TGTGCCAGCTCACCCGGGTTAAAGGCCCGGAACACTGAAGCTTTCTTT. J is TRBJ1-1 and V is TRBV18; D call uncertain. Germline V gene sequence: CDR1 KGHSH, CDR2 LQKENI. The length of the CDR3 is 16 residues. V lost 3 bases to trimming and J lost 1 base, with 15 bases between them.

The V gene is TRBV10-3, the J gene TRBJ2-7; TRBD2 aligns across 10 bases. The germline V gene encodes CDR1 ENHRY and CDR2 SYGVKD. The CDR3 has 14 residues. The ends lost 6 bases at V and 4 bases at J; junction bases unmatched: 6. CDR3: CAIREREGVYEQYF. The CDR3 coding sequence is TGTGCCATCAGGGAGCGGGAGGGCGTATACGAGCAGTACTTC.

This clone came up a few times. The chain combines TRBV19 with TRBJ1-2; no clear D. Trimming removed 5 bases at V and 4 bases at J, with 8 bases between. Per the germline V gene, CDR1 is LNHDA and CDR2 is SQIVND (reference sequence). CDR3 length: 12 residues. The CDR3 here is CASSGGFYGYTF. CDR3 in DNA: TGTGCCAGTAGTGGAGGATTCTATGGCTACACCTTC.

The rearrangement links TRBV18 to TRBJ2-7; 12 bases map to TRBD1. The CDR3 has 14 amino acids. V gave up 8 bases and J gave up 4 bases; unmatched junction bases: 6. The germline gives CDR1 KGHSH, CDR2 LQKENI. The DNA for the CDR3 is TGTGCCAGCGGACAGGGACAGGGGGCGTACGAGCAGTACTTC. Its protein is CASGQGQGAYEQYF. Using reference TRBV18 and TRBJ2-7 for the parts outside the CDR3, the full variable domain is NAGVMQNPRHLVRRRGQEARLRCSPMKGHSHVYWYRQLPEEGLKFMVYLQKENIIDESGMPKERFSAEFPKEGPSILRIQQVVRGDSAAYFCASGQGQGAYEQYFGPGTRLTVT.

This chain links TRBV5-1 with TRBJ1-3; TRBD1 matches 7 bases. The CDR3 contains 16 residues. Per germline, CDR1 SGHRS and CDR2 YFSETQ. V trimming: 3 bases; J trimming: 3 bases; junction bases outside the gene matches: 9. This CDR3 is CASSSSTGHYGNTIYF. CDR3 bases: TGCGCCAGCAGCTCCTCGACAGGGCACTATGGAAACACCATATATTTT.

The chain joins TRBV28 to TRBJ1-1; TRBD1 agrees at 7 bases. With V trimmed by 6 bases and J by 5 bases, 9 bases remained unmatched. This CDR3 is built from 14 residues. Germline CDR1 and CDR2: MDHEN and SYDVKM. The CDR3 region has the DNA TGTGCCAGCAGAGAAGGGGACAGAATGACTGAAGCTTTCTTT. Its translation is CASREGDRMTEAFF.

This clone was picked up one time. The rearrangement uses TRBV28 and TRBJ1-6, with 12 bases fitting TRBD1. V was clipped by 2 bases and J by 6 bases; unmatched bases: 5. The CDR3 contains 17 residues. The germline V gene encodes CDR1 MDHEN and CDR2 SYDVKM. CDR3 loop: CASSLPGQGARNSPLHF. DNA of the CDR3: TGTGCCAGCAGTTTACCGGGACAGGGGGCGCGTAATTCACCCCTCCACTTT.

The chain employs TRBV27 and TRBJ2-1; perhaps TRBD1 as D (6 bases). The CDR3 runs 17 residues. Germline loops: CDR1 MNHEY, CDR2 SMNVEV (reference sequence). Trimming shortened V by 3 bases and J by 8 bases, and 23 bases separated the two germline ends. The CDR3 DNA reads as TGTGCCAGCAGTTTCCGGCAGGGGAAGGGGGAGTTCTATGAGCAGTTCTTC. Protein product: CASSFRQGKGEFYEQFF.